The T cell receptor beta chain under discussion was sequenced for a study of early T cells in non-severe SARS-CoV-2 infection. Study-wide background: The chains were unpaired, and the sequenced material was bulk RNA from unsorted whole blood.

The V gene lost 3 bases and the J gene lost 3 bases, with 15 bases spanning the gap. Germline lookup yields CDR1 MNHNS and CDR2 SASEGT. The CDR3 sequence is 15 residues long. Unique molecular identifiers (one per individual cDNA molecule) were attached. From the 5' RACE reads, TCRdb called clonotypes with MiXCR, one entry per CDR3 protein. The table has roughly 70,000 distinct CDR3 sequences, roughly an eighth seen once. The study's findings and limits: Matches to VDJdb favored anti-spike CD8 responses and missed private and CD4 specificities.

Worth noting for this clonotype: The antigen is not known.

The J gene is TRBJ2-7, the V gene TRBV6-1; perhaps TRBD2 as D (5 bases). The source material was whole blood. The clonotype originates from an adult who was a healthcare worker with PCR-confirmed SARS-CoV-2 infection or an uninfected control (not recorded which). For the CDR3, the DNA is TGTGCCAGCAGTGACACCGGGGTGATACTCTACGAGCAGTACTTC. It yields the protein CASSDTGVILYEQYF.